The 13 T cell receptor beta chains listed next were all sequenced from one sample in a study of CD8 T cells in ankylosing spondylitis (dated by TCRdb to the late 2010s). Libraries were prepared through 5' RACE. TCRdb shows the sequencer as Illumina HiSeq 2500. TCRdb trimmed the raw reads at Q25, called clones with MiXCR and kept productive beta chains. Rows matching on CDR3 protein sequence are summarized as one entry with the most common DNA and genes. The sample table holds around 230,000 distinct CDR3 sequences, of which around 7.8% were seen once. The ten largest clones represent approximately 7% of the sample. Sequenced sample: blood, either unsorted or a sorted T cell fraction (not recorded which). These receptors all come from a male donor with ankylosing spondylitis or in good health (not recorded which).

Of note for this clonotype: It may be a read error: a sequence one base away is much more abundant. The chain links TRBV5-4 to TRBJ1-1, with D possibly being TRBD1 (5 bases). Germline CDR1 SGHNT, CDR2 YYREEE (reference sequence). The CDR3 spans 14 residues. Trimming left V 4 bases short and J 0 bases short, with 10 bases between. The CDR3 spells CASSPGAVNTEAFF. The CDR3 DNA follows: TGTGCCAGCAGCCCCGGGGCCGTGAACACTGAAGCTTTCTTT.

This clonotype was observed at least ten times. The chain carries TRBV5-1 and TRBJ1-1; 9 positions agree with TRBD1. V lost 4 bases, J lost 2 bases, and 3 bases stayed unmatched. Germline CDR1 and CDR2: SGHRS and YFSETQ. The CDR3 totals 14 residues. The CDR3: CASSGGQGNTEAFF. DNA of the CDR3: TGCGCCAGCAGCGGGGGACAGGGAAACACTGAAGCTTTCTTT.

This clonotype has ten or more counts. V usage is TRBV10-3 and J usage is TRBJ1-1; the D is unclear. The germline gives CDR1 ENHRY, CDR2 SYGVKD. V was trimmed by 9 bases and J by 5 bases, leaving 10 bases between them. The CDR3 totals 11 residues. The CDR3 nucleotides read TGTGCCATTAGAGAGGATACTGAAGCTTTCTTT. The encoded protein is CAIREDTEAFF.

This clonotype was counted at least ten times. The V call is TRBV29-1, the J call TRBJ2-1; D is unclear. This CDR3 comprises 15 residues. V lost 4 bases and J lost 2, with 15 bases in between. Germline V lookup: CDR1 SQVTM, CDR2 ANQGSEA. In nucleotides, the CDR3 is TGCAGCGTTGGGGTACCGGCGGAGACCTACAATGAGCAGTTCTTC. It encodes CSVGVPAETYNEQFF.

The chain couples TRBV7-2 to TRBJ1-2, with D possibly matching TRBD1 (6 bases). V lost 1 base to trimming and J lost 8 bases, with 14 bases between them. The CDR3 length is 14 residues. Germline CDR1 SGHTA, CDR2 FQGNSA. CDR3 DNA: TGTGCCAGCAGCTTAGGCGGCTCAGGGGAAGGCTACACCTTC. Its protein is CASSLGGSGEGYTF.

This clonotype was picked up a small number of times. The chain joins TRBV20-1 to TRBJ2-7, with TRBD2 matching 11 bases. J was trimmed by 5 bases and V by 0 bases; bases with no gene match: 6. CDR1 DFQATT and CDR2 SNEGSKA come from the germline V gene (reference sequence). This CDR3 has 15 residues. This chain's CDR3 is CSARDSTSGRNEQYF. The CDR3 DNA is TGCAGTGCTAGAGATTCAACTAGCGGGAGAAACGAGCAGTACTTC.

This clonotype has at least ten counts. The chain is built from TRBV7-2 and TRBJ1-1, with D uncertain. Germline V lookup: CDR1 SGHTA, CDR2 FQGNSA. The CDR3 consists of 14 residues. V was shortened by 2 bases and J by 1 base, with 8 bases between the two germline ends. The CDR3 nucleotides read TGTGCCAGCAGCTTATCTGGGGAGAACACTGAAGCTTTCTTT. It encodes CASSLSGENTEAFF.

This clonotype appeared many times. The gene calls are TRBV27 and TRBJ1-1; D is perhaps TRBD1 (6 bases). Between the trimmed V and J ends, which lost 10 bases and 3 bases, there was a span of 18 bases. The CDR3 has 14 amino acids. In germline, CDR1 is MNHEY, CDR2 SMNVEV (reference sequence). The CDR3 protein is CATRPTGAYTEAFF. The CDR3, as DNA: TGTGCCACCCGACCGACGGGGGCCTACACTGAAGCTTTCTTT.

The chain joins TRBV28 to TRBJ1-1, with D tentatively TRBD1 (5 bases). V shed 0 bases and J shed 0 bases, with 11 bases lying between them. The CDR3 runs 16 residues. Looked up from germline, CDR1 is MDHEN and CDR2 is SYDVKM. CDR3 residues: CASSLWDKGMNTEAFF. CDR3 nucleotide sequence: TGTGCCAGCAGTTTATGGGACAAAGGCATGAACACTGAAGCTTTCTTT.

This clonotype was observed at least ten times. The chain joins TRBV7-2 to TRBJ2-4; D possibly corresponds to TRBD1 (5 bases). The CDR3 totals 13 residues. Germline V CDR1 and CDR2: SGHTA, FQGNSA. V lost 1 base and J 4 bases, leaving 5 bases between the germline ends. CDR3 bases: TGTGCCAGCAGCTTAGACAGGAAAAACATTCAGTACTTC. This translates into CASSLDRKNIQYF.

Many counts were recorded for this clonotype. V is TRBV3-1 and J is TRBJ2-3, with 7 positions matching TRBD1. From germline, CDR1 is LGHDT and CDR2 YNNKEL (reference sequence). V was clipped by 1 base and J by 0 bases; unmatched bases: 1. This CDR3 region has 15 residues. The CDR3 coding sequence is TGTGCCAGCAGCCAAGCAGGGGGTAGCACAGATACGCAGTATTTT. Its translation is CASSQAGGSTDTQYF.

The CDR3, as DNA: TGTGCCTGGACCACCCCTGGCAGGCCCCACGAGCAGTACTTC. This translates into CAWTTPGRPHEQYF. The rearrangement uses TRBV30 and TRBJ2-7; D remains ambiguous. The length of the CDR3 is 14 residues. CDR1 is GTSNPN, CDR2 SVGIG, per germline (reference sequence). V was shortened by 4 bases and J by 5 bases, with 18 bases between the two germline ends.

This clonotype has ten or more counts. The V and J genes are TRBV5-1 and TRBJ2-2; possible D gene TRBD1, 5 bases. The CDR3 runs 14 residues. Germline assignment: CDR1 SGHRS and CDR2 YFSETQ. The ends were cut back, 3 bases at V and 5 bases at J, with 11 bases in the middle. CDR3: CASSSLGQTGELFF. CDR3 DNA sequence: TGCGCCAGCAGCTCCTTGGGGCAGACCGGGGAGCTGTTTTTT.